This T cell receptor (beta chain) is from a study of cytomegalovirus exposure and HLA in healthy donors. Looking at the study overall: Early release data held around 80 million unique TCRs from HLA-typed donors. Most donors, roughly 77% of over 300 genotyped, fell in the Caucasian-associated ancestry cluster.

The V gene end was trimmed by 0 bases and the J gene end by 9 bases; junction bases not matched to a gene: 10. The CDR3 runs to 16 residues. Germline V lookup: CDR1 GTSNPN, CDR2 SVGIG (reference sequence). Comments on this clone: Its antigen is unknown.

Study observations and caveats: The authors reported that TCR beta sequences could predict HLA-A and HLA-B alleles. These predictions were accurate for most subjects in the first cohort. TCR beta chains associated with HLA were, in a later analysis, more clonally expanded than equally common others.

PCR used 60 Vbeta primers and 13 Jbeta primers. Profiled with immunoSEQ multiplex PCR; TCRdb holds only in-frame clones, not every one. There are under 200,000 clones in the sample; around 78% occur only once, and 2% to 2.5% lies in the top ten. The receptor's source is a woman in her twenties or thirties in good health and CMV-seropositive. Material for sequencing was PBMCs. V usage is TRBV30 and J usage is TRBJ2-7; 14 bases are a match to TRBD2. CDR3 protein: CAWSVPGTSGRSGQYF. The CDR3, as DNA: TGTGCCTGGAGTGTACCTGGGACTAGCGGGAGATCGGGGCAGTACTTC.